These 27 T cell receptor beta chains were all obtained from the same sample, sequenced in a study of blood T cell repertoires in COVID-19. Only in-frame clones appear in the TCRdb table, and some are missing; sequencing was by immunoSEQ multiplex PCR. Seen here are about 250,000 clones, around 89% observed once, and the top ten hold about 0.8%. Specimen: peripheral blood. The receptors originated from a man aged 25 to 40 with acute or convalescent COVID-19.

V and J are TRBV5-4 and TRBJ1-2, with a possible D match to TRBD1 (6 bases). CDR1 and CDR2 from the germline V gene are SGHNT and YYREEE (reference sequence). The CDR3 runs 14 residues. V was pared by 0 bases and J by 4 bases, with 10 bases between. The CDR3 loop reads CASSLGTEVYGYTF. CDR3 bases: TGTGCCAGCAGCTTGGGGACAGAGGTCTATGGCTACACCTTC.

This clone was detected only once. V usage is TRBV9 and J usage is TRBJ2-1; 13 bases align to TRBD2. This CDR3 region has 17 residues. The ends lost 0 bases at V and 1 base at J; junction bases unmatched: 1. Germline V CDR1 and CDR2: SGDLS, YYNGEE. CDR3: CASSVGGLAGSYNEQFF. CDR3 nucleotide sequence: TGTGCCAGCAGCGTAGGGGGACTAGCGGGGTCCTACAATGAGCAGTTCTTC.

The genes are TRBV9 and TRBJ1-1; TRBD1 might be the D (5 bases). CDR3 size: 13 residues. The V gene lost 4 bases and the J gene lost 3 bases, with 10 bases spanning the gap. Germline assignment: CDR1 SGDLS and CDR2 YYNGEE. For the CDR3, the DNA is TGTGCCAGCAGCCTGGGGACTTACACTGAAGCTTTCTTT. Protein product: CASSLGTYTEAFF.

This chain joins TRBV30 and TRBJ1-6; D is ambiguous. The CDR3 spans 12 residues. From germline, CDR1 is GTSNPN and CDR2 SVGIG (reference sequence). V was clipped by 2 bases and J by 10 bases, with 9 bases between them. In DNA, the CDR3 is TGTGCCTGGAGTTATGGGAGCTCACCCCTCCACTTT. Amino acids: CAWSYGSSPLHF.

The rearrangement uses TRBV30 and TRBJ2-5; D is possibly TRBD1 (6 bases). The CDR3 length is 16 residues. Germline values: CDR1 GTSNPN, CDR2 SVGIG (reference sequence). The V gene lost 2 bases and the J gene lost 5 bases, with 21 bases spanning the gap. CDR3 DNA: TGTGCCTGGAGTACACAATACAGGGATCCCCTGGAGACCCAGTACTTC. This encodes CAWSTQYRDPLETQYF.

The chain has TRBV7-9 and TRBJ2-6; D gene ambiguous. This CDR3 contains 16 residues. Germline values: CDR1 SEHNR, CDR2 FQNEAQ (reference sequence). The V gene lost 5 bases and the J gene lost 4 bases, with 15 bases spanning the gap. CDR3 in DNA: TGTGCCAGCAGCCCCAGGATAAGCACCGGGGCCAACGTCCTGACTTTC. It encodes CASSPRISTGANVLTF.

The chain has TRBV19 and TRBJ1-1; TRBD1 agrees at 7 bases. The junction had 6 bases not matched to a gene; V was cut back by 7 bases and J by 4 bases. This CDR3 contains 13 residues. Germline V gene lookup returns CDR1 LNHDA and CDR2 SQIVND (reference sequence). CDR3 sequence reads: CASIRQGLTEAFF. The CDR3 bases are TGTGCCAGTATTAGACAGGGACTCACTGAAGCTTTCTTT.

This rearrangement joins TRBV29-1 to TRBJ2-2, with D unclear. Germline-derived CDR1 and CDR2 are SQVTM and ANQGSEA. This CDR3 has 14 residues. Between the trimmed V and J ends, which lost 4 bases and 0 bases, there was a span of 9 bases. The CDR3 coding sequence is TGCAGCGTTGGGGCTCGTACGAACACCGGGGAGCTGTTTTTT. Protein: CSVGARTNTGELFF.

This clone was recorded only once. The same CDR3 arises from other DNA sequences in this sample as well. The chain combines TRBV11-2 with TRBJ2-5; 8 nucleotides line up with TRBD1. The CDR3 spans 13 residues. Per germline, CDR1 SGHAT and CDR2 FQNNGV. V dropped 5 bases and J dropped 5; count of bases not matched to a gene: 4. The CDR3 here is CASSRDRGETQYF. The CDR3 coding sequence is TGTGCCAGCAGCCGAGACAGGGGCGAGACCCAGTACTTC.

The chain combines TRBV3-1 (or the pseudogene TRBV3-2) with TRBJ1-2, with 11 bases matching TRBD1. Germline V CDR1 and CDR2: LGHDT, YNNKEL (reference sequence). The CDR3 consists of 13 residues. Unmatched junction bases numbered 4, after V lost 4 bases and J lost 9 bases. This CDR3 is CASSLGQGASYTF. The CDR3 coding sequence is TGTGCCAGCAGCCTTGGACAGGGGGCGAGCTACACCTTC.

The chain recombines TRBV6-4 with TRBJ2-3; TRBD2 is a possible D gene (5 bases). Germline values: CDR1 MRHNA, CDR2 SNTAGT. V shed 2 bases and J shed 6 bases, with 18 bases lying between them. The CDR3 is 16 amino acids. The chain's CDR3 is CASSDSAGATLDTQYF. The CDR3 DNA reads TGTGCCAGCAGTGACAGTGCGGGTGCGACTTTGGATACGCAGTATTTT.

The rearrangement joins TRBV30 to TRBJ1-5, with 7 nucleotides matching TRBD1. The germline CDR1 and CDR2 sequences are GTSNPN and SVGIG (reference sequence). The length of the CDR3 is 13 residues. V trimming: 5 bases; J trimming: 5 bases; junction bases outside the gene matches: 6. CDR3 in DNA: TGTGCCTGGCAGACAGGGACCTATCAGCCCCAGCATTTT. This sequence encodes CAWQTGTYQPQHF.

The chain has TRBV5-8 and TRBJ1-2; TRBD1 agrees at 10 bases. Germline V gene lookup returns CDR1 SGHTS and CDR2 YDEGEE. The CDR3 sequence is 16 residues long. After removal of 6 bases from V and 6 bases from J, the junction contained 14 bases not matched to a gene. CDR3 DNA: TGTGCCAGCACGTGGATCGGGACAGGGGTCCCCCATGGCTACACCTTC. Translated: CASTWIGTGVPHGYTF.

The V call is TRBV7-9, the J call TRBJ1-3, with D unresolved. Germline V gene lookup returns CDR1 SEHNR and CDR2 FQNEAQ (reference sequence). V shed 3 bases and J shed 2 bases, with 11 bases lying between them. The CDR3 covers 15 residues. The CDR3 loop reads CASSFPVPTGNTIYF. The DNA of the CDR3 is TGTGCCAGCAGCTTCCCCGTTCCTACTGGAAACACCATATATTTT.

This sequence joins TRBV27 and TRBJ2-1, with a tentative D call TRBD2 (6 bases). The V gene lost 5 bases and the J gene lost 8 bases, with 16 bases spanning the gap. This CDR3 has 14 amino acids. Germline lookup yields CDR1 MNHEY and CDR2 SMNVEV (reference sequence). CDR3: CASSTGTLVYEQFF. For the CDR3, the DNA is TGTGCCAGCAGTACCGGGACTCTTGTGTATGAGCAGTTCTTC.

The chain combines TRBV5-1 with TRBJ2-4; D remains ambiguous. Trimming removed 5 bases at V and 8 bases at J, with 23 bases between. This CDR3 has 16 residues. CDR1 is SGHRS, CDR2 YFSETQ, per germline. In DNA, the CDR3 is TGCGCCAGCAGGTCCGAACCTAGGATAAGTCAAGACATTCAGTACTTC. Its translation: CASRSEPRISQDIQYF.

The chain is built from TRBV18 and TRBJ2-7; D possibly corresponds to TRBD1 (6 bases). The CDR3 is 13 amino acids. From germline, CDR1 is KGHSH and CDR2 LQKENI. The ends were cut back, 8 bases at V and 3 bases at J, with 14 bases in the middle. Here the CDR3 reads CASSQGIYYEQYF. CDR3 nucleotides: TGTGCCAGCAGCCAGGGGATCTACTACGAGCAGTACTTC. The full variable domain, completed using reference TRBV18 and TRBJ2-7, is NAGVMQNPRHLVRRRGQEARLRCSPMKGHSHVYWYRQLPEEGLKFMVYLQKENIIDESGMPKERFSAEFPKEGPSILRIQQVVRGDSAAYFCASSQGIYYEQYFGPGTRLTVT.

The CDR3: CAGGESRYEQYF. The CDR3 coding sequence is TGTGCCGGAGGGGAGAGTCGCTACGAGCAGTACTTC. This rearrangement joins TRBV12-1 to TRBJ2-7; the D call in the table, TRBD2, was not verified against the DNA. TRBV12-1 is reported as a pseudogene. The length of the CDR3 is 12 residues.

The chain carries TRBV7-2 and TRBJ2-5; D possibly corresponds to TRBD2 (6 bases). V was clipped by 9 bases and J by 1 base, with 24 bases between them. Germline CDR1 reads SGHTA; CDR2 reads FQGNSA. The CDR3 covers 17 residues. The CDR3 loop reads CASRKSSTGESQETQYF. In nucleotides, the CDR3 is TGTGCCAGTAGAAAAAGCTCAACGGGAGAAAGCCAAGAGACCCAGTACTTC.

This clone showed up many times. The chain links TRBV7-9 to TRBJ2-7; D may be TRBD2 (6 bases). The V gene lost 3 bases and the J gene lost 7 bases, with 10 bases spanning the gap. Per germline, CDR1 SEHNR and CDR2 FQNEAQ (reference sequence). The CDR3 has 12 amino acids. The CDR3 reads CASSLEGKEQYF. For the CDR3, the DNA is TGTGCCAGCAGCTTGGAGGGGAAAGAGCAGTACTTC.

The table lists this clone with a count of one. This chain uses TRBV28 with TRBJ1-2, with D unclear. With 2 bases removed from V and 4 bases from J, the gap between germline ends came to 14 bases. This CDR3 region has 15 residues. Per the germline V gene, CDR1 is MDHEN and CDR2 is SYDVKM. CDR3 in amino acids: CASSLSVGLGYGYTF. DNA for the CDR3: TGTGCCAGCAGTTTAAGCGTTGGGTTGGGCTATGGCTACACCTTC.

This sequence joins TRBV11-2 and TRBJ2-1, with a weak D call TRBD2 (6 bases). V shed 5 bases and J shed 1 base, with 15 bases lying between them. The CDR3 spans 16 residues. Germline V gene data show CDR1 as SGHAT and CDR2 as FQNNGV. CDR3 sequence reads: CASSPVWGRSYNEQFF. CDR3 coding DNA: TGTGCCAGCAGCCCCGTCTGGGGGAGGTCCTACAATGAGCAGTTCTTC.

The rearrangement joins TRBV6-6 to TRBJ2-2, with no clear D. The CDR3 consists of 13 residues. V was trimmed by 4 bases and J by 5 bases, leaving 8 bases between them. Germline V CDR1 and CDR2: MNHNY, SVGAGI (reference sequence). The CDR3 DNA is TGTGCCAGCAGTTGGTCCGGGACCGGGGAGCTGTTTTTT. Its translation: CASSWSGTGELFF.

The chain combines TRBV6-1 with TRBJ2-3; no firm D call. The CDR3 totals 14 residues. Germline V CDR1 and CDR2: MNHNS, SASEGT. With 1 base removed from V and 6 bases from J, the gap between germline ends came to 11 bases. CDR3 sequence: CASSEVLGTDTQYF. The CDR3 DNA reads TGTGCCAGCAGTGAAGTTCTAGGAACGGATACGCAGTATTTT.

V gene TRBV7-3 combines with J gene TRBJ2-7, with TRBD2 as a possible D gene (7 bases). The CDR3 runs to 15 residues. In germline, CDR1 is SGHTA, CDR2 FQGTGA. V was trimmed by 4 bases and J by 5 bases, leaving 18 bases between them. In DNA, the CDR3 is TGTGCCAGCAGCTCAACAACGGGGGGCGGCCACGAGCAGTACTTC. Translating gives CASSSTTGGGHEQYF.

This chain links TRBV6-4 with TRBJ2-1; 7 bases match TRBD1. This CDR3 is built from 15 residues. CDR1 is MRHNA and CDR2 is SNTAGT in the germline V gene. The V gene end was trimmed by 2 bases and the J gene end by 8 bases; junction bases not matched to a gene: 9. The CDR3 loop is CASSDPDRAVHEQFF. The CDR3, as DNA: TGTGCCAGCAGTGACCCAGACAGGGCGGTCCATGAGCAGTTCTTC.

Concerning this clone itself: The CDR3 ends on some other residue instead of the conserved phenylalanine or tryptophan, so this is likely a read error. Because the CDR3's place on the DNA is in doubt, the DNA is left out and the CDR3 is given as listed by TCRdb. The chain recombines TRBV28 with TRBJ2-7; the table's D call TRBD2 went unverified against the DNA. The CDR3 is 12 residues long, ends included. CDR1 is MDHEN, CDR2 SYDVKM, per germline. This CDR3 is CASSSVLTRPEI.